The 30 T cell receptor beta chains below come from one sample, sequenced in a study of blood T cells in healthy people across ages (dated by TCRdb to 2014 to 2015). To prepare the library, 5' RACE was applied. TCRdb shows the sequencer as Illumina HiSeq 2500. The second PCR ran for about 7 to 11 cycles and used a J-beta primer mix along with a sample-barcoded 5' primer. TCRdb passed the public sequencing reads through fastp at Q25 and MiXCR, retaining productive beta sequences. All rows with the same CDR3 protein become a single entry with the most common DNA and genes. This sample has roughly 700,000 distinct CDR3 sequences in its table, and 45% to 50% of those were observed once. 25% to 35% of the sample is held by the ten biggest clonotypes. The source material was blood. The source is a woman aged 55 to 70 in good health.

This chain joins TRBV7-3 and TRBJ2-1; TRBD2 is a possible D gene (6 bases). Germline CDR1 is SGHTA and CDR2 is FQGTGA. Between the trimmed V and J ends, which lost 4 bases and 7 bases, there was a span of 23 bases. CDR3 size: 17 residues. This CDR3 reads CASSSLGSGRTRNEQFF. CDR3 nucleotides: TGTGCCAGCAGCTCCCTAGGTAGCGGTAGGACAAGAAATGAGCAGTTCTTC.

V usage is TRBV12-3 or TRBV12-4 and J usage is TRBJ1-2; D uncertain. CDR3 size: 12 residues. V was pared by 6 bases and J by 10 bases, with 15 bases between. The CDR3 sequence: CASSPQTPNYTF. CDR3 DNA sequence: TGTGCCAGCAGCCCTCAGACACCAAACTACACCTTC.

The chain uses TRBV5-5 and TRBJ2-3; tentatively, D is TRBD1 (5 bases). This CDR3 has 15 residues. Trimming left V 5 bases short and J 6 bases short, with 19 bases between. From germline, CDR1 is SGHKS and CDR2 YYEKEE (reference sequence). This CDR3 is CASRRNRGGWDTQYF. CDR3 coding DNA: TGTGCCAGCAGACGTAATAGGGGTGGATGGGATACGCAGTATTTT.

The V and J genes are TRBV18 and TRBJ1-2; D is perhaps TRBD1 (6 bases). V dropped 6 bases and J dropped 6 bases, with 17 bases sitting between them. The germline V gene has CDR1 KGHSH and CDR2 LQKENI. The CDR3 is 14 residues long. CDR3 sequence: CASSAQGQGDGYTF. As DNA, the CDR3 is TGTGCCAGCTCCGCCCAGGGGCAGGGTGATGGCTACACCTTC.

The chain has TRBV27 and TRBJ2-7; D is undetermined. With 5 bases removed from V and 4 bases from J, the gap between germline ends came to 15 bases. The CDR3 contains 14 residues. CDR1 is MNHEY and CDR2 is SMNVEV in the germline V gene (reference sequence). The CDR3 region has the DNA TGTGCCAGCAGTCCAAGGTTCGGCGTTTACGAGCAGTACTTC. It translates to CASSPRFGVYEQYF.

The chain combines TRBV7-2 with TRBJ2-6; 8 bases match TRBD1. Germline CDR1 SGHTA, CDR2 FQGNSA. J was trimmed by 4 bases and V by 10 bases; bases with no gene match: 3. The CDR3 is made up of 13 amino acids. As DNA, the CDR3 is TGTGCCATAGACAGGGGAGGGGCCAACGTCCTGACTTTC. Protein sequence: CAIDRGGANVLTF.

The gene calls are TRBV6-5 and TRBJ2-7, with unresolved D. V was clipped by 2 bases and J by 2 bases, with 7 bases between them. CDR1 and CDR2 from the germline V gene are MNHEY and SVGAGI. This CDR3 has 13 residues. Here the CDR3 reads CASSYGQTYEQYF. CDR3 DNA sequence: TGTGCCAGCAGTTACGGGCAGACCTACGAGCAGTACTTC.

This clonotype came up a few times. The chain combines TRBV9 with TRBJ2-5; D is undetermined. Germline V CDR1 and CDR2: SGDLS, YYNGEE. Between the trimmed V and J ends, which lost 0 bases and 2 bases, there was a span of 11 bases. This CDR3 has 15 amino acids. The CDR3 reads CASSVATTGQETQYF. The CDR3 nucleotides are TGTGCCAGCAGCGTAGCTACGACTGGACAAGAGACCCAGTACTTC.

This clonotype was found a few times. This sequence joins TRBV20-1 and TRBJ2-5, with D uncertain. The CDR3 totals 13 residues. Trimming removed 3 bases at V and 9 bases at J, with 17 bases between. The germline V gene encodes CDR1 DFQATT and CDR2 SNEGSKA (reference sequence). CDR3 region: CSASRKEGSSQYF. CDR3 in DNA: TGCAGTGCTAGCAGGAAAGAAGGTAGTTCCCAGTACTTC.

The chain combines TRBV4-2 with TRBJ2-1; 9 bases align to TRBD2. The ends lost 1 base at V and 7 bases at J; junction bases unmatched: 11. Looked up from germline, CDR1 is LGHNA and CDR2 is YNFKEQ. The CDR3 has 17 amino acids. The CDR3 bases are TGTGCCAGCAGCCAAGTATTGGTTAGCGGGAGTATGAATGAGCAGTTCTTC. As protein: CASSQVLVSGSMNEQFF.

This clonotype has a handful of counts. The chain employs TRBV5-1 and TRBJ2-5; a possible D gene is TRBD1 (6 bases). Germline V gene lookup returns CDR1 SGHRS and CDR2 YFSETQ. The CDR3 extends over 15 amino acids. V lost 0 bases, J lost 4 bases, and 13 bases lay in between. In nucleotides, the CDR3 is TGCGCCAGCAGCTTGGAAAGGGGGACCGGAGAGACCCAGTACTTC. Protein product: CASSLERGTGETQYF.

The sample holds a few counts of this clonotype. This chain links TRBV5-1 with TRBJ2-1; 13 nucleotides match TRBD2. Per the germline V gene, CDR1 is SGHRS and CDR2 is YFSETQ. The CDR3 is made up of 18 amino acids. V lost 3 bases and J lost 0; bases outside the gene matches: 6. The CDR3 here is CASSSLGLAGSSYNEQFF. DNA for the CDR3: TGCGCCAGCAGCTCCTTGGGACTAGCGGGGAGCTCCTACAATGAGCAGTTCTTC.

This sequence joins TRBV20-1 and TRBJ1-2, with D hard to call. The CDR3 is made up of 13 amino acids. Germline V gene lookup returns CDR1 DFQATT and CDR2 SNEGSKA (reference sequence). Trimming cost V 6 bases and J 4 bases, with 15 bases left between them. CDR3 coding DNA: TGCAGTGCAAGCGACACGAGCCCCTATGGCTACACCTTC. Its translation: CSASDTSPYGYTF.

The chain uses TRBV27 and TRBJ1-1; 8 nucleotides agree with TRBD1. Germline V lookup: CDR1 MNHEY, CDR2 SMNVEV (reference sequence). The V segment lost 3 bases and the J segment 8 bases; nucleotides outside the gene matches: 11. The length of the CDR3 is 15 residues. CDR3: CASSLSGTGGFEAFF. CDR3 DNA: TGTGCCAGCAGTTTGTCCGGGACAGGAGGGTTCGAAGCTTTCTTT.

V is TRBV9 and J is TRBJ2-1, with a weak D call TRBD2 (7 bases). CDR3 length: 13 residues. The germline V gene has CDR1 SGDLS and CDR2 YYNGEE. V was shortened by 0 bases and J by 9 bases, with 10 bases between the two germline ends. CDR3: CASSVGGGSEQFF. CDR3 bases: TGTGCCAGCAGCGTAGGGGGGGGCAGTGAGCAGTTCTTC.

The rearrangement uses TRBV2 and TRBJ2-3; possibly TRBD2 for D (5 bases). The ends were cut back, 4 bases at V and 3 bases at J, with 11 bases in the middle. CDR1 is SNHLY, CDR2 FYNNEI, per germline. The CDR3 contains 14 residues. CDR3 protein: CASSVEGWTDTQYF. The CDR3 nucleotides read TGTGCCAGCAGTGTAGAGGGCTGGACAGATACGCAGTATTTT.

V and J are TRBV7-2 and TRBJ2-1; TRBD1 matches 8 bases. The J segment lost 1 base and the V segment lost 6 bases, leaving 2 bases of the junction unmatched. Germline V gene sequence: CDR1 SGHTA, CDR2 FQGNSA. The CDR3 is made up of 14 amino acids. In DNA form, the CDR3 reads TGTGCCAGCAGTCAGGGGGCTTCCTACAATGAGCAGTTCTTC. Protein sequence: CASSQGASYNEQFF.

This chain links TRBV28 with TRBJ2-7, with D possibly being TRBD2 (6 bases). This CDR3 has 15 residues. Germline loops: CDR1 MDHEN, CDR2 SYDVKM. V was cut by 3 bases and J by 6 bases, with 18 bases left in between. In nucleotides, the CDR3 is TGTGCCAGCAGTTTCCCCACGGAGGGGAGCGGCGAGCAGTACTTC. Translation gives CASSFPTEGSGEQYF.

The V gene is TRBV29-1, the J gene TRBJ2-1; D is uncertain. V lost 3 bases and J lost 0, with 9 bases in between. CDR3 length: 14 amino acids. Germline values: CDR1 SQVTM, CDR2 ANQGSEA. CDR3 in DNA: TGCAGCGTTGACAGGCAGAACTCCTACAATGAGCAGTTCTTC. Amino acids: CSVDRQNSYNEQFF.

The rearrangement links TRBV12-3 or TRBV12-4 to TRBJ2-2; 8 nucleotides align to TRBD2. V shed 5 bases, J shed 0 bases, and the junction held 8 bases outside the gene matches. The CDR3 consists of 17 residues. CDR3 nucleotide sequence: TGTGCCAGCAGTCATTCGGGGGGGCGCGCGAACACCGGGGAGCTGTTTTTT. As protein: CASSHSGGRANTGELFF.

This chain links TRBV10-3 with TRBJ1-5; tentative D call: TRBD1 (5 bases). The CDR3 extends over 16 amino acids. Germline CDR1 ENHRY, CDR2 SYGVKD. Trimming pared 4 bases from V and 4 bases from J, leaving 17 bases between. The CDR3 is CAISAREGDRNQPQHF. The DNA for the CDR3 is TGTGCCATCAGTGCCAGGGAAGGCGATCGTAATCAGCCCCAGCATTTT.

This clonotype came up a few times. This rearrangement joins TRBV4-3 to TRBJ2-1; D not certain. The CDR3 has 15 amino acids. Deletions cut 4 bases from V and 0 bases from J, with 10 bases between. CDR1 is LGHNA and CDR2 is YSLEER in the germline V gene. CDR3 in amino acids: CASSRRLGSYNEQFF. CDR3 sequence (DNA): TGCGCCAGCAGCCGGCGGCTAGGCTCCTACAATGAGCAGTTCTTC.

V is TRBV4-1 and J is TRBJ2-7; D is unresolved. Germline-derived CDR1 and CDR2 are MGHRA and YSYEKL. Trimming removed 4 bases at V and 3 bases at J, with 13 bases between. This CDR3 has 14 residues. CDR3 DNA sequence: TGCGCCAGCAGCCGACAAAGGGAAGTCTACGAGCAGTACTTC. It translates to CASSRQREVYEQYF.

This clonotype occurred a few times. CDR3 in amino acids: CSAIPSGLDNSPLHF. CDR3 in DNA: TGCAGTGCTATCCCCTCAGGGCTTGATAATTCACCCCTCCACTTT. This chain connects TRBV20-1 to TRBJ1-6; D is perhaps TRBD1 (5 bases). The V end was cut by 4 bases, the J end by 5 bases, with 15 bases between. Germline-derived CDR1 and CDR2 are DFQATT and SNEGSKA (reference sequence). The CDR3 contains 15 residues.

This chain joins TRBV20-1 and TRBJ1-1; no firm D call. The V gene lost 0 bases and the J gene lost 4 bases, with 3 bases spanning the gap. CDR3 size: 11 residues. CDR1 and CDR2 from the germline V gene are DFQATT and SNEGSKA (reference sequence). CDR3 coding DNA: TGCAGTGCTAGAGAAAGCACTGAAGCTTTCTTT. Its translation is CSARESTEAFF.

This clonotype was seen more than once but under ten times. This chain joins TRBV4-3 and TRBJ2-7; the match to TRBD2 covers 8 bases. With V trimmed by 8 bases and J by 3 bases, 6 bases remained unmatched. CDR3 size: 13 residues. The germline V gene has CDR1 LGHNA and CDR2 YSLEER. The CDR3 protein is CASPAAGGYEQYF. The CDR3 coding sequence is TGCGCCAGCCCGGCGGCGGGAGGCTACGAGCAGTACTTC.

In this sample, this clonotype turned up a few times. The V and J genes are TRBV12-3 or TRBV12-4 and TRBJ1-1; D ambiguous. The CDR3 totals 13 residues. The V end lost 11 bases, the J end lost 8 bases, and 21 bases lay between the germline ends. The CDR3 DNA is TGTGCCGGGAGCGGGCCGCCATTCCGCGAAGCTTTCTTT. Protein: CAGSGPPFREAFF.

The chain joins TRBV6-2 or TRBV6-3 to TRBJ2-1; a weak D match, TRBD2 (7 bases). V lost 7 bases and J lost 0, with 10 bases in between. The CDR3 extends over 14 amino acids. In germline, CDR1 is MNHEY, CDR2 SVGEGT. The CDR3: CASTGGPSYNEQFF. The CDR3 nucleotides are TGTGCCAGCACCGGGGGGCCCTCCTACAATGAGCAGTTCTTC.

V usage is TRBV28 and J usage is TRBJ2-1; 8 nucleotides agree with TRBD2. V lost 4 bases, J lost 0 bases, and 8 bases stayed unmatched. The CDR3 is made up of 17 amino acids. Per germline, CDR1 MDHEN and CDR2 SYDVKM. The CDR3, as DNA: TGTGCCAGCAGTTCCCGTAAAGCGGGGGCCTCCTACAATGAGCAGTTCTTC. Its protein product is CASSSRKAGASYNEQFF.

The rearrangement links TRBV4-2 to TRBJ2-3; 9 nucleotides align to TRBD2. Looked up from germline, CDR1 is LGHNA and CDR2 is YNFKEQ. J gave up 6 bases and V 0 bases, and 10 bases lay outside the gene matches. The CDR3 loop spans 17 amino acids. The CDR3 region has the DNA TGTGCCAGCAGCCAAGATCCCAGCGGGGGGCTTTTTGATACGCAGTATTTT. Translation: CASSQDPSGGLFDTQYF.